This TCR beta chain was found in a study of cytomegalovirus exposure and HLA in healthy donors. The PCR contained 60 Vbeta and 13 Jbeta primers. Sequencing used immunoSEQ multiplex PCR; TCRdb keeps in-frame clones, though not all of them. Of about 140,000 clones in the sample, about 84% were seen once. The table lists this clone with a few counts. Trimming cost V 3 bases and J 5 bases; bases outside gene matches: 9. CDR1 is SGHVS and CDR2 is FNYEAQ in the germline V gene. This CDR3 comprises 17 residues. What was sequenced was PBMCs. The chain employs TRBV7-6 and TRBJ2-5; 13 nucleotides agree with TRBD2. This TCR was sampled from a man aged 45-60 years in good health and CMV-seronegative. In nucleotides, the CDR3 is TGTGCCAGCAGCTTTCGACTAGCGGGGGGCTTTAGGGAGACCCAGTACTTC. This sequence encodes CASSFRLAGGFRETQYF.